The next 9 T cell receptor beta chains were all read from a single sample in a study of shared clonotypes between healthy human individuals (dated by TCRdb to 2018 to 2021). Libraries were constructed by the immunoSEQ multiplex PCR assay. Sourced from immuneACCESS, this table was stored by TCRdb with only in-frame sequences that have V and J called. A share of the clones is absent; for the studies checked, an unresolved V gene accounts for under half, and the remainder has no known explanation. This sample gives some 800,000 clones in total; 80% to 95% of them show up just once. 24% of the sample is held by the ten biggest clonotypes. CD8 naive samples consisted of CD45RO-negative cells that were positively selected for CCR7, yielding a CD45RA+CCR7+ population without TemRA cells. Sequencing was performed on naive CD8+ T cells sorted from blood. The label giving this sample's cell subset or site can be read as: CD45RA+CCR7+. The receptors derive from a man aged 25 to 40 in good health.

The V gene is TRBV30, the J gene TRBJ2-1; the match to TRBD1 covers 7 bases. Germline V gene sequence: CDR1 GTSNPN, CDR2 SVGIG (reference sequence). This CDR3 comprises 14 residues. The trim removed 3 bases at V and 0 bases at J, leaving 2 bases unmatched. The CDR3 DNA reads TGTGCCTGGAGATGGGACAGCTCCTACAATGAGCAGTTCTTC. This encodes CAWRWDSSYNEQFF.

V is TRBV7-2 and J is TRBJ2-5, with 14 bases that match TRBD2. In germline, CDR1 is SGHTA, CDR2 FQGNSA. The CDR3 covers 18 residues. Losses at the gene ends were 5 bases for V and 3 bases for J; bases not matched to a gene: 11. The CDR3 nucleotides read TGTGCCAGCAGCCCGGGGACTAGCGGGAGAAGGGTAGAAGAGACCCAGTACTTC. Translation: CASSPGTSGRRVEETQYF. The full variable domain, its missing parts supplied by reference TRBV7-2 and TRBJ2-5, is GAGVSQSPSNKVTEKGKDVELRCDPISGHTALYWYRQSLGQGLEFLIYFQGNSAPDKSGLPSDRFSAERTGGSVSTLTIQRTQQEDSAVYLCASSPGTSGRRVEETQYFGPGTRLLVL.

The chain is built from TRBV9 and TRBJ2-1; D unclear. The germline V gene has CDR1 SGDLS and CDR2 YYNGEE. Trimming removed 0 bases from V and 5 bases from J, with 6 bases in between. The CDR3 has 13 amino acids. CDR3: CASSVEPHNEQFF. The CDR3 coding sequence is TGTGCCAGCAGCGTAGAGCCCCACAATGAGCAGTTCTTC.

Details on this clone: One end of the junction fails to match germline, which may point to a read error. Other DNA sequences of this sample code for an identical CDR3. This sequence joins TRBV11-2 and TRBJ2-1, with D possibly called TRBD1 or TRBD2 (6 bases each). There are 15 residues in the CDR3. Germline assignment: CDR1 SGHAT and CDR2 FQNNGV. The CDR3 bases are TGTGCCAGCAGCCTAGACAGGAGCGGGCTGAATGAGCAGTTCTTC. This gives the protein CASSLDRSGLNEQFF.

The J gene is TRBJ2-5, the V gene TRBV4-2, with TRBD2 matching 11 bases. This CDR3 is 18 amino acids long. V was clipped by 2 bases and J by 3 bases; unmatched bases: 11. Germline assignment: CDR1 LGHNA and CDR2 YNFKEQ. CDR3 sequence reads: CASSQLTPGLAGEETQYF. Here the CDR3 DNA reads TGTGCCAGCAGCCAACTGACCCCCGGACTAGCGGGTGAAGAGACCCAGTACTTC.

The genes are TRBV19 and TRBJ2-1; TRBD2 aligns across 7 bases. With V trimmed by 6 bases and J by 4 bases, 3 bases remained unmatched. Germline CDR1 and CDR2: LNHDA and SQIVND (reference sequence). The CDR3 consists of 13 residues. The CDR3 sequence: CASRPGGYNEQFF. DNA of the CDR3: TGTGCCAGTAGACCGGGAGGATACAATGAGCAGTTCTTC.

V usage is TRBV7-2 and J usage is TRBJ1-1, with D perhaps matching TRBD1 (6 bases). The CDR3 runs to 15 residues. Trimming cost V 5 bases and J 6 bases, with 19 bases left between them. Germline CDR1 is SGHTA and CDR2 is FQGNSA. CDR3 DNA sequence: TGTGCCAGCAGCCGAAACTCAAACAGGGTCCCTGAAGCTTTCTTT. Its translation is CASSRNSNRVPEAFF. The full variable domain, completed using reference TRBV7-2 and TRBJ1-1, is GAGVSQSPSNKVTEKGKDVELRCDPISGHTALYWYRQSLGQGLEFLIYFQGNSAPDKSGLPSDRFSAERTGGSVSTLTIQRTQQEDSAVYLCASSRNSNRVPEAFFGQGTRLTVV.

This clone was seen a single time. The chain combines TRBV29-1 with TRBJ2-1, with TRBD2 as a possible D gene (5 bases). This CDR3 is built from 14 residues. Germline V gene lookup returns CDR1 SQVTM and CDR2 ANQGSEA. V lost 3 bases, J lost 2 bases, and 11 bases lay in between. The CDR3 is CSVDPQRPYNEQFF. In nucleotides, the CDR3 is TGCAGCGTTGATCCCCAGCGGCCCTACAATGAGCAGTTCTTC.

This rearrangement joins TRBV30 to TRBJ2-2, with D unresolved. V was trimmed by 5 bases and J by 5 bases, leaving 15 bases between them. The CDR3 spans 14 residues. Germline-derived CDR1 and CDR2 are GTSNPN and SVGIG (reference sequence). The CDR3 sequence is CAWAAGLGTGELFF. In nucleotides, the CDR3 is TGTGCCTGGGCCGCCGGCCTTGGGACCGGGGAGCTGTTTTTT.